This T cell receptor beta chain was found in a study of beta chain features in type 1 diabetes (dated by TCRdb to about 2018). At the level of the whole study: Patients and healthy donors did not differ in mean age, gender distribution, total cell number or subset yield. Naive and central memory subsets were obtained from all 28 donors, but regulatory and stem cell-like memory subsets were isolated from only 8 patients and roughly 8 healthy donors. The study compared TCRB repertoires of sorted circulating CD4+ T cell subsets between recently diagnosed type 1 diabetes patients and matched healthy donors. A total of about 99,000,000 sorted cells were examined across all samples, and RNA yield correlated strongly with the number of cells per subset.

The High Capacity cDNA Reverse Transcription Kit was used to reverse transcribe all of the isolated RNA, meaning that expressed TCRB transcripts were what got sequenced. Deep immunoSEQ sequencing was applied to naive, central memory and regulatory T cell samples, giving an average of approximately 3.8 million total reads per sample. Sorted cells were lysed in RLT buffer, and RNA was extracted using DNase-treated RNeasy Micro or Mini kits according to cell number. To prevent cross-contamination, every cell subset was processed on its own, while patient and healthy donor samples were processed together. Using the immunoSEQ multiplex PCR, TCRB sequences were amplified from cDNA into 87-bp fragments spanning the CDR3 region. Sequencing of the amplicons was performed on the Illumina HiSeq platform. The study's own analysis went as follows. Synthetic template baselines were used to correct PCR bias computationally, reads within Hamming distance 2 were collapsed together, and singletons that could not be merged were discarded. Reads were aligned to IMGT to assign V, D and J genes, CDR3 length, and insertions or deletions at six rearrangement sites. Within each subset, clonotype counts were normalized to sorted cell number, and only after that were true diversity and Gini coefficients computed with the tcR R package. The overlap coefficient, calculated on TCRB nucleotide sequences, was used to measure repertoire sharing. Out-of-frame TCRB sequences from naive cells were analyzed as a proxy for the pre-selection repertoire. Sourced from immuneACCESS, this table was stored by TCRdb with only in-frame sequences that have V and J called. A share of the clones is absent; for the studies checked, an unresolved V gene accounts for under half, and the remainder has no known explanation. The V and J calls and the clone size are those of that table, but D and trimming were determined from the DNA. The sample data list 350,000 to 450,000 clones, and 10% to 15% of these were observed just once. The top ten constitute 0.0085% to 0.012% of the sample.

There are 12 amino acids in the CDR3, from cysteine to phenylalanine inclusive. CDR3 DNA is the only sequence kept; it has 36 bases, read in frame from the first base. Taken from the germline V gene, the CDR1 and CDR2 loops are MDHEN and SYDVKM. Trimming leaves V shorter by 8 bases and J shorter by 0 bases, with the junction holding 0 bases beyond the gene matches. What the authors observed across the whole study: Only small numbers of individuals were included in the HLA sub-analyses, which left unresolved whether HLA type had any influence on TCRB rearrangement. A moderate but significant shortening of TCRB CDR3 length was observed in type 1 diabetes patients in all four CD4+ subsets. At VDJ recombination sites, type 1 diabetes patients had fewer insertions and more deleted nucleotides, which implies abnormalities in thymic rearrangement. Because cDNA rather than genomic DNA was sequenced, highly expressing activated cells could have been over-represented, although no difference in activation and CD3 levels was found between groups. PCR may preferentially amplify shorter templates, but because patient and control samples were amplified and corrected together, any resulting skew would affect both groups equally. Naive, central memory and regulatory TCRB repertoires appeared to be more similar among patients than among healthy donors.

A single peripheral blood draw of around 120 mL on average was collected from each donor into heparinised tubes. Using a panel that included CD45RO, CCR7, CD25, CD127, CD95 and CD27, naive, central memory, regulatory and stem cell-like memory CD4+ T cells were sorted on a BD FACSAria II. Purity was above 95% for every sorted population. Right away, PBMCs were isolated by Lymphoprep density gradient centrifugation and were stained directly, with no culture step. To minimize batch effects, samples were stained and sorted in pairs, one healthy donor with one patient per experiment. On this clone: This clone's antigen is unknown. No quality values exist for individual bases; no much larger clone is one base distant.

The source material was naive CD4+ T cells from blood. What this sample's cell subset or site label stands for: true naive CD4+ T cells. The sequence links TRBV28 to TRBJ2-5, with 7 central nucleotides matching TRBD1. The sequence was obtained from a woman aged 18-29 years with type 1 diabetes. The bases read TGTGCCAGCGGACAGGACCAAGAGACCCAGTACTTC. Translated, this is CASGQDQETQYF.